This entry concerns a single TCR beta chain. No antigen is known for it. Measured with immunoSEQ multiplex PCR; TCRdb has only the in-frame clones, and not every one. This repertoire shows about 70,000 clones, around 87% found once; its top ten account for roughly 10%. These data are taken from a study of lymphopenia after photon versus proton radiotherapy. Germline values: CDR1 LNHDA, CDR2 SQIVND (reference sequence). Trimming took off 10 bases at V and 0 bases at J, with 13 bases between the two ends. The CDR3 is made up of 14 amino acids. Study-wide results and caveats: Only patients who died were analyzed for survival; proton advantage is unproven. Post-nadir diversity loss with photons came from oligoclonal expansion, particularly CD8+ Temra cells. Post-nadir TCR diversity decline inversely tracked overall survival among those who died. Photon-treated patients lost naive T cells and TCR diversity; proton-treated stayed stable.

The source was peripheral blood, collected from a patient treated with proton-based radiotherapy. The chain employs TRBV19 and TRBJ1-3; the D is unclear. This clonotype originated in a man older than 75 with esophageal cancer. The CDR3: CATSGPNSGNTIYF. The CDR3 nucleotides are TGTGCCACCTCAGGCCCAAACTCTGGAAACACCATATATTTT.